This TCR beta chain was obtained from a study of cytotoxic CD8 clonotypes in ibrutinib-treated CLL. Across the whole study: With a range of 6 to 36, the median treatment time before response samples were taken was approximately 11 months. Mean yields were about 260,000 productive templates and 80,000 to 95,000 productive rearrangements per sample. General study findings and limits: Contraction or stability on treatment was seen for public clonotypes, which were uncommon. Starting clonality was above that of age-matched healthy donors and tracked circulating CD8+ T-cell counts.

Libraries were prepared by immunoSEQ multiplex PCR; TCRdb keeps only in-frame clonotypes and omits some of them. Of about 140,000 clones in the sample, around 77% were seen once. Deletions cut 0 bases from V and 7 bases from J, with 7 bases between. Germline V CDR1 and CDR2: MNHEY, SVGAGI. This CDR3 spans 13 amino acids. In regard to this clone: The target antigen is unknown.

This rearrangement joins TRBV6-5 to TRBJ1-5, with D unresolved. This clonotype originated in a human donor with chronic lymphocytic leukemia. This specimen was PBMCs, taken after 12 months of ibrutinib treatment. The CDR3 region has the DNA TGTGCCAGCAGTTACTCGTCCGGGCAGCCCCAGCATTTT. Its protein product is CASSYSSGQPQHF.